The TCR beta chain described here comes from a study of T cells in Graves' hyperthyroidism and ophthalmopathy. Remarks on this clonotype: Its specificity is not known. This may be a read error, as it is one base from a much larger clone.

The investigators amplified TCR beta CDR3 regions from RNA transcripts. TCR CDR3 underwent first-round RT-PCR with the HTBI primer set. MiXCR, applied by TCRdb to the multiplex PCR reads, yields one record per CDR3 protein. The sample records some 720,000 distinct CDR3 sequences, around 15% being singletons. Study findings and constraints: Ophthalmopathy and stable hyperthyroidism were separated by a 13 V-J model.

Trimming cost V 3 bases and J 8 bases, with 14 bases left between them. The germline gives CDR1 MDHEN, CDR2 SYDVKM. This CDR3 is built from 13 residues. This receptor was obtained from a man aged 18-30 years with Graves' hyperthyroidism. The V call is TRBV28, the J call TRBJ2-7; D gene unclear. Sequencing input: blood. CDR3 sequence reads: CASSFELPSKQYF. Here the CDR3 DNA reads TGTGCCAGCAGTTTCGAACTCCCCTCCAAGCAGTACTTC.